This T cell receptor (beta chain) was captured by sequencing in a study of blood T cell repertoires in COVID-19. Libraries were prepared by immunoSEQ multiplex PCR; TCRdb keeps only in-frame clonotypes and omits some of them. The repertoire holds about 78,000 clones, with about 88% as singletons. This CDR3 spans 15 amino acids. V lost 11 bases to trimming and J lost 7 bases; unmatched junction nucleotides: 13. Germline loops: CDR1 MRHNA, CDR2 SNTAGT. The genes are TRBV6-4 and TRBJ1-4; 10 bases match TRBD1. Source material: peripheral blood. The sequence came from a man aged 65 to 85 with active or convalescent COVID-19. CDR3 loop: CAGNSSGTGAEKLFF. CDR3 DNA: TGTGCCGGTAATTCGTCCGGGACAGGGGCTGAAAAACTGTTTTTT.